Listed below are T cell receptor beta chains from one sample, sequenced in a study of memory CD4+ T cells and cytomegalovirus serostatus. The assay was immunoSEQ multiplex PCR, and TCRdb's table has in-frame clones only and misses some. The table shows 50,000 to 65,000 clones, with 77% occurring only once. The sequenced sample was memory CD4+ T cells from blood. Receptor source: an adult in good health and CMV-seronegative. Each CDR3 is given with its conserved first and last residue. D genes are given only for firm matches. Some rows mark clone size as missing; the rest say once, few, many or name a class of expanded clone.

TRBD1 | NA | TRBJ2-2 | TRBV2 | CASRGTGRLGELFF | TGTGCCAGCAGGGGGACAGGGCGGTTGGGGGAGCTGTTTTTT
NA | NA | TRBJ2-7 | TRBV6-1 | CASSEVVGRASEQYF | TGTGCCAGCAGTGAAGTGGTGGGCAGGGCCTCCGAGCAGTACTTC
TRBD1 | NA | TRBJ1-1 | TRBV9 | CASSAVDRGTEAFF | TGTGCCAGCAGCGCCGTAGACAGGGGCACTGAAGCTTTCTTT
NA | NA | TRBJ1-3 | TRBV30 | CAWSVLGGGSGNTIYF | TGTGCCTGGAGTGTACTTGGTGGCGGCTCTGGAAACACCATATATTTT
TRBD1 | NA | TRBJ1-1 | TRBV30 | CAWSRQGEVAFF | TGTGCCTGGAGTAGACAGGGGGAGGTCGCTTTCTTT
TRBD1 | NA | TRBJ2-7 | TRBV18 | CASSPGQGVAYEQYF | TGTGCCAGCTCACCGGGACAGGGGGTGGCCTACGAGCAGTACTTC
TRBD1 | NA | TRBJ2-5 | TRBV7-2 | CASSYNRGETQYF | TGTGCCAGCAGCTATAACAGGGGAGAGACCCAGTACTTC
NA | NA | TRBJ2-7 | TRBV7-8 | CASSRQESSYEQYF | TGTGCCAGCAGCAGACAGGAGAGCTCCTACGAGCAGTACTTC
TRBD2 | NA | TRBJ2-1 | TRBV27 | CASSNGLAGDVEQFF | TGTGCCAGCAGTAACGGACTAGCGGGAGATGTTGAGCAGTTCTTC
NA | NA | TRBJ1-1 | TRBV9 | CASSVAPGNTEAFF | TGTGCCAGCAGCGTAGCTCCCGGGAACACTGAAGCTTTCTTT
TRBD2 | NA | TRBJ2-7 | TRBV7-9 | CASSLWTSGAYEQYF | TGTGCCAGCAGCTTGTGGACTAGCGGGGCCTACGAGCAGTACTTC
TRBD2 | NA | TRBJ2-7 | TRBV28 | CASSPRGLAIDEQYF | TGTGCCAGCAGCCCACGTGGACTAGCGATCGACGAGCAGTACTTC
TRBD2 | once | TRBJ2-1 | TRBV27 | CASSSTRTSVGEQFF | TGTGCCAGCAGTTCTACCAGGACTAGCGTGGGTGAGCAGTTCTTC
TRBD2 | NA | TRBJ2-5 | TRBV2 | CASSRRTSGKETQYF | TGTGCCAGCAGCCGACGGACTAGCGGTAAAGAGACCCAGTACTTC
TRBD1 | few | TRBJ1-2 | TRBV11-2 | CASSLGGTGRNYGYTF | TGTGCCAGCAGCTTAGGGGGGACAGGGCGCAACTATGGCTACACCTTC
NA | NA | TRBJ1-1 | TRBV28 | CASSLKPAWTEAFF | TGTGCCAGCAGTTTAAAGCCCGCTTGGACTGAAGCTTTCTTT
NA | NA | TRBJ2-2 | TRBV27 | CASRRDVGTGELFF | TGTGCCAGCAGGAGGGACGTAGGCACCGGGGAGCTGTTTTTT
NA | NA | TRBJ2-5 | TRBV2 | CASSEGLGGSKTQYF | TGTGCCAGCAGTGAGGGTCTTGGGGGCTCGAAGACCCAGTACTTC
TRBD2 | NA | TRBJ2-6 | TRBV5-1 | CASSFLAGFSGANVLTF | TGCGCCAGCAGCTTCTTAGCGGGCTTCTCTGGGGCCAACGTCCTGACTTTC
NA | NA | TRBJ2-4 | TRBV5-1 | CASSSNIQYF | TGCGCCAGCAGCTCGAACATTCAGTACTTC
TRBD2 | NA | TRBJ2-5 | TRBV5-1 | CASSLGLVSGGEETQYF | TGCGCCAGCAGCTTGGGTCTCGTAAGCGGGGGGGAAGAGACCCAGTACTTC
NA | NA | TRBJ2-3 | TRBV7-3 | CASSFAPGPTPEYF | TGTGCCAGCAGCTTTGCCCCGGGACCAACCCCCGAGTATTTT
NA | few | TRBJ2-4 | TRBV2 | CASRFTEGKNIQYF | TGTGCCAGCAGGTTTACTGAAGGCAAAAACATTCAGTACTTC
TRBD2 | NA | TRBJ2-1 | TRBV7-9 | CASSLSPQRGGYNEQFF | TGTGCCAGCAGCTTATCCCCACAACGGGGGGGATACAATGAGCAGTTCTTC
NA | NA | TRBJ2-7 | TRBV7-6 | CASSSGLTYEQYF | TGTGCCAGCAGCTCAGGGTTAACCTACGAGCAGTACTTC
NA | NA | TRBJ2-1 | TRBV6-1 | CASSALGVEQFF | TGTGCCAGCAGTGCTCTAGGTGTTGAGCAGTTCTTC
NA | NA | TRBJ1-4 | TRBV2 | CASARGPGNEKLFF | TGTGCCAGCGCCCGAGGGCCGGGGAATGAAAAACTGTTTTTT
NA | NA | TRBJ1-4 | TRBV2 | CASSGPPGETNEKLFF | TGTGCCAGCAGTGGGCCTCCAGGGGAAACTAATGAAAAACTGTTTTTT
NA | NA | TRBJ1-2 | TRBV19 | CASSTPGSDYGYTF | TGTGCCAGTAGTACTCCAGGGTCGGACTATGGCTACACCTTC
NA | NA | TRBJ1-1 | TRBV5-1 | CASSFVSGAAEAFF | TGCGCCAGCAGCTTTGTCTCAGGGGCCGCTGAAGCTTTCTTT
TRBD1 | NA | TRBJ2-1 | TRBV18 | CASSPGTGDPTLYNEQFF | TGTGCCAGCTCACCAGGGACAGGGGATCCGACCCTGTACAATGAGCAGTTCTTC
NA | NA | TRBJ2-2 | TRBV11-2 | CASRARLANTGELFF | TGTGCCAGCAGAGCCCGCCTCGCGAACACCGGGGAGCTGTTTTTT
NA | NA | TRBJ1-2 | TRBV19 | CASTIRIHSYGYTF | TGTGCCAGTACCATACGGATTCACTCCTATGGCTACACCTTC
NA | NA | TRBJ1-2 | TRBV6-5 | CASSSYVGHGGGYTF | TGTGCCAGCAGTTCATATGTGGGACATGGAGGTGGCTACACCTTC
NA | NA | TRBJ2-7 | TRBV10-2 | CASSETSYEQYF | TGCGCCAGCAGTGAAACGTCCTACGAGCAGTACTTC
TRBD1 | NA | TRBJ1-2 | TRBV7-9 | CASSFRTGPGYGYTF | TGTGCCAGCAGCTTCAGGACAGGGCCCGGCTATGGCTACACCTTC
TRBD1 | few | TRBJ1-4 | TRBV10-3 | CAISTGQGLGTNEKLFF | TGTGCCATCAGTACCGGACAGGGTTTGGGAACTAATGAAAAACTGTTTTTT
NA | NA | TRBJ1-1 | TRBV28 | CASSLPTGREAFF | TGTGCCAGCAGCCTACCGACAGGACGTGAAGCTTTCTTT
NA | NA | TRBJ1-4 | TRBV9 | CASSVASTTNEKLFF | TGTGCCAGCAGCGTAGCATCCACAACTAATGAAAAACTGTTTTTT
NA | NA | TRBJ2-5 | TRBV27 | CASKKGRQETQYF | TGTGCCAGTAAAAAGGGACGGCAAGAGACCCAGTACTTC
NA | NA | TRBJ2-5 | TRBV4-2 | CASSRAETQREETQYF | TGTGCCAGCAGCCGGGCCGAAACCCAACGGGAAGAGACCCAGTACTTC
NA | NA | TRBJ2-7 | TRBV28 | CASSLVQRTEQYF | TGTGCCAGCAGTTTAGTCCAGCGCACCGAGCAGTACTTC
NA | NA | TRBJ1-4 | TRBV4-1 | CASSQPDGWANEKLFF | TGCGCCAGCAGCCAACCCGACGGCTGGGCAAATGAAAAACTGTTTTTT
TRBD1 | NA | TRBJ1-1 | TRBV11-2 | CASSLSGTGRAEAFF | TGTGCCAGCAGCTTAAGCGGGACAGGACGCGCTGAAGCTTTCTTT
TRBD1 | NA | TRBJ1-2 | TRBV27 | CASSLFRQGDYTF | TGTGCCAGCAGTTTATTCCGACAGGGGGACTACACCTTC
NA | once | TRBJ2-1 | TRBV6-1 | CASTQDTPSYNEQFF | TGTGCCAGCACCCAAGATACGCCCTCCTACAATGAGCAGTTCTTC
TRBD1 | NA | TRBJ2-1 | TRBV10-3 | CAISVGQGAYNEQFF | TGTGCCATCAGTGTTGGACAGGGGGCCTACAATGAGCAGTTCTTC
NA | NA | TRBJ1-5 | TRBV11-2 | CASSTNPRGNQPQHF | TGTGCCAGCAGCACTAACCCGCGGGGCAATCAGCCCCAGCATTTT
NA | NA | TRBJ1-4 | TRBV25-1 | CASSGGRTHTATNEKLFF | TGTGCCAGCAGTGGTGGGCGGACACATACTGCAACTAATGAAAAACTGTTTTTT
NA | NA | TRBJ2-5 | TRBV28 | CASQGETQYF | TGTGCCAGCCAGGGGGAGACCCAGTACTTC
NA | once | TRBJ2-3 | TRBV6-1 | CASSGGSTSTDTQYF | TGTGCCAGCAGTGGGGGCAGCACTAGCACAGATACGCAGTATTTT
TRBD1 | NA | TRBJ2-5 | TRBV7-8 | CASSWRDRGETQYF | TGTGCCAGCAGCTGGAGGGACAGGGGAGAGACCCAGTACTTC